This T cell receptor beta chain emerged from a study of lymphopenia after photon versus proton radiotherapy. Study-wide findings and caveats: Only patients who died were analyzed for survival; proton advantage is unproven.

The table came from immunoSEQ multiplex PCR; TCRdb's copy has only in-frame clones and leaves some out. Among around 160,000 clones listed, 80% to 90% were seen once. About this clone: Its antigen is undetermined.

Looked up from germline, CDR1 is MNHEY and CDR2 is SMNVEV (reference sequence). V lost 6 bases, J lost 5 bases, and 19 bases lay in between. CDR3 size: 16 residues. This chain joins TRBV27 and TRBJ2-2; D perhaps matches TRBD2 (5 bases). This receptor was taken from a man aged 50 to 60 with gastric cancer. Here the sequenced sample was peripheral blood, taken from a patient treated with photon-based radiotherapy. The CDR3 region is CASRSGLLGKTGELFF. CDR3 bases: TGTGCCAGCAGATCCGGGTTACTAGGGAAAACCGGGGAGCTGTTTTTT.